Presented here are 8 T cell receptor beta chains from one specimen sequenced in a study of blood T cell repertoires in COVID-19. The method was immunoSEQ multiplex PCR; TCRdb's version includes in-frame clones alone and lacks a portion of them. The sample includes fewer than 250,000 clones, around 80% seen only once; the top ten take 20%. Sequences were obtained from peripheral blood. These receptors were obtained from a human donor in a cohort sampled during active COVID-19.

This clone was detected only a few times. The CDR3 DNA is TGTGCCAGTAGTCTTCAGACAGGGGTGGACACTGAAGCTTTCTTT. Translation: CASSLQTGVDTEAFF. The chain carries TRBV19 and TRBJ1-1, with TRBD1 identical over 8 bases. J gave up 3 bases and V 5 bases, and 8 bases lay outside the gene matches. CDR3 length equals 15 residues. Per germline, CDR1 LNHDA and CDR2 SQIVND (reference sequence).

This chain joins TRBV27 and TRBJ2-3; no clear D. V was clipped by 1 base and J by 4 bases, with 9 bases between them. The CDR3 runs to 14 residues. CDR1 is MNHEY and CDR2 is SMNVEV in the germline V gene (reference sequence). CDR3 sequence reads: CASSLWAVPDTQYF. CDR3 bases: TGTGCCAGCAGTTTATGGGCAGTTCCAGATACGCAGTATTTT.

This clone was observed once. This chain links TRBV5-1 with TRBJ2-5, with TRBD2 matching 9 bases. The V and J ends lost 1 base and 4 bases, in that order; junction bases with no gene match: 5. Germline lookup yields CDR1 SGHRS and CDR2 YFSETQ. The CDR3 sequence is 15 residues long. CDR3 protein: CASSLSRTSVETQYF. Written as DNA, the CDR3 is TGCGCCAGCAGCTTGTCCCGGACTAGCGTAGAGACCCAGTACTTC.

This chain links TRBV7-9 with TRBJ1-4, with 7 bases aligning to TRBD1. Trimming took 3 bases from V and 7 from J; bases not matched to a gene: 8. Germline loops: CDR1 SEHNR, CDR2 FQNEAQ (reference sequence). The CDR3 is 15 amino acids. The DNA for the CDR3 is TGTGCCAGCAGCTTTGGCGACAGGGTGGGTGAAAAACTGTTTTTT. Its protein product is CASSFGDRVGEKLFF.

Concerning this clone: A junction boundary mismatches the germline segment, possibly from a read error. In the same sample, other DNA sequences code for this CDR3. V gene TRBV28 combines with J gene TRBJ1-2; no firm D call. The CDR3 covers 11 residues. The V gene's germline CDR1 is MDHEN and CDR2 SYDVKM. For the CDR3, the DNA is TGTGCCAGCAGCCTCAACTACGGCTACACCTTC. Its translation: CASSLNYGYTF.

J is TRBJ2-7 and V is TRBV5-1; no reliable D call. The CDR3 contains 13 residues. V lost 1 base and J lost 5, with 10 bases in between. The germline V gene has CDR1 SGHRS and CDR2 YFSETQ. The CDR3 coding sequence is TGCGCCAGCAGCTTGCCGTCCACAGACGAGCAGTACTTC. It encodes CASSLPSTDEQYF.

The V call is TRBV9, the J call TRBJ2-3; D possibly corresponds to TRBD1 (5 bases). Between the trimmed V and J ends, which lost 2 bases and 0 bases, there was a span of 10 bases. This CDR3 contains 15 residues. The germline V gene has CDR1 SGDLS and CDR2 YYNGEE. The DNA for the CDR3 is TGTGCCAGCAGCGTGGGGCAGACTAGCACAGATACGCAGTATTTT. Amino acid sequence: CASSVGQTSTDTQYF.

This rearrangement joins TRBV6-6 to TRBJ1-1; D is ambiguous. V lost 5 bases and J lost 5, with 15 bases in between. Germline CDR1 and CDR2: MNHNY and SVGAGI (reference sequence). CDR3 length: 14 residues. CDR3 DNA: TGTGCCAGCAGTCTTTCTTCAGGTCGGACTGAAGCTTTCTTT. Encoded protein: CASSLSSGRTEAFF.